One sample yielded the 9 T cell receptor beta chains listed below, sequenced in a study of CD8 T cells in Susac syndrome. Random hexamers were used to reverse transcribe an amount of roughly 0.5 to 1 ug RNA. TCRdb re-derived calls from the immunoSEQ multiplex PCR reads in MiXCR, one entry per CDR3 protein. The sample holds fewer than 350,000 distinct CDR3 sequences; around 85% are singletons and the top ten take approximately 0.2%. The sequenced material came from CD8+ T cells from PBMCs. The receptors shown here come from a human donor with multiple sclerosis.

The chain has TRBV24-1 and TRBJ1-2; 8 bases are a match to TRBD1. Germline values: CDR1 KGHDR, CDR2 SFDVKD. This CDR3 spans 15 amino acids. Trimming cost V 4 bases and J 6 bases; bases outside gene matches: 9. CDR3 nucleotides: TGTGCCACCAGTGACGACAGGGGATGGGAGAATGGCTACACCTTC. As protein: CATSDDRGWENGYTF.

The chain employs TRBV5-1 and TRBJ2-3, with D tentatively TRBD2 (6 bases). The CDR3 consists of 16 residues. Germline CDR1 SGHRS, CDR2 YFSETQ. Trimming cost V 0 bases and J 1 base, with 12 bases left between them. CDR3: CASSLVRGTGTDTQYF. CDR3 DNA: TGCGCCAGCAGCTTGGTGCGGGGAACGGGCACAGATACGCAGTATTTT. Together with reference TRBV5-1 and TRBJ2-3, the CDR3 gives the full variable domain: KAGVTQTPRYLIKTRGQQVTLSCSPISGHRSVSWYQQTPGQGLQFLFEYFSETQRNKGNFPGRFSGRQFSNSRSEMNVSTLELGDSALYLCASSLVRGTGTDTQYFGPGTRLTVL.

The chain combines TRBV7-2 with TRBJ2-1; TRBD2 matches at 7 bases. Germline trimming cut 1 base from V and 9 bases from J; bases unmatched to any gene: 18. The CDR3 runs to 18 residues. Germline V lookup: CDR1 SGHTA, CDR2 FQGNSA. CDR3 DNA sequence: TGTGCCAGCAGCTTAGGCCCCCCTAGCGGCGGGCGGGGTAGTGAGCAGTTCTTC. Its translation: CASSLGPPSGGRGSEQFF.

The V gene is TRBV27, the J gene TRBJ2-2, with 8 bases identical to TRBD2. The junction had 16 bases not matched to a gene; V was cut back by 6 bases and J by 7 bases. This CDR3 region has 17 residues. Germline values: CDR1 MNHEY, CDR2 SMNVEV (reference sequence). CDR3 bases: TGTGCCAGCAGCCCTGGACTAGCAGGAGAGGGAATCGGGGAGCTGTTTTTT. Encoded protein: CASSPGLAGEGIGELFF.

The chain recombines TRBV7-8 with TRBJ2-7, with TRBD2 as a possible D gene (5 bases). CDR1 is SGHVS and CDR2 is FQNEAQ in the germline V gene. CDR3 length: 15 residues. V shed 5 bases and J shed 6 bases, with 20 bases lying between them. CDR3 residues: CASSPPSTNFFEQYF. The CDR3 DNA follows: TGTGCCAGCAGCCCACCTAGCACTAATTTCTTCGAGCAGTACTTC.

V gene TRBV20-1 combines with J gene TRBJ1-1, with a possible D match to TRBD1 (6 bases). The CDR3 sequence is 12 residues long. Germline V gene data show CDR1 as DFQATT and CDR2 as SNEGSKA (reference sequence). V was pared by 5 bases and J by 3 bases, with 10 bases between. The CDR3 coding sequence is TGCAGTGCTCTTAGGGGGTACACTGAAGCTTTCTTT. Amino acid sequence: CSALRGYTEAFF.

The V and J genes are TRBV30 and TRBJ2-1; D call uncertain. The V end was cut by 2 bases, the J end by 5 bases, with 13 bases between. From germline, CDR1 is GTSNPN and CDR2 SVGIG (reference sequence). The CDR3 loop spans 14 amino acids. CDR3 DNA sequence: TGTGCCTGGAGTTTGGCTCGCCCGAACAATGAGCAGTTCTTC. Translated: CAWSLARPNNEQFF. Drawing the rest from reference TRBV30 and TRBJ2-1, the complete variable domain is SQTIHQWPATLVQPVGSPLSLECTVEGTSNPNLYWYRQAAGRGLQLLFYSVGIGQISSEVPQNLSASRPQDRQFILSSKKLLLSDSGFYLCAWSLARPNNEQFFGPGTRLTVL.

The chain combines TRBV7-9 with TRBJ2-7, with 8 nucleotides matching TRBD2. CDR1 is SEHNR and CDR2 is FQNEAQ in the germline V gene (reference sequence). V dropped 3 bases and J dropped 4; count of bases not matched to a gene: 14. The CDR3 is 17 residues long. CDR3 nucleotide sequence: TGTGCCAGCAGCTTCGCATCAGCGGGGGAAAGACTATACGAGCAGTACTTC. This codes for CASSFASAGERLYEQYF. The complete variable domain, with remaining parts taken from reference TRBV7-9 and TRBJ2-7, reads DTGVSQNPRHKITKRGQNVTFRCDPISEHNRLYWYRQTLGQGPEFLTYFQNEAQLEKSRLLSDRFSAERPKGSFSTLEIQRTEQGDSAMYLCASSFASAGERLYEQYFGPGTRLTVT.

The chain joins TRBV7-6 to TRBJ2-7; D remains unclear. The CDR3 loop spans 16 amino acids. CDR1 SGHVS and CDR2 FNYEAQ come from the germline V gene. The V and J ends lost 5 bases and 2 bases respectively, with 19 bases between them. CDR3 bases: TGTGCCAGCAGCCCAACCCTAGAAATAGCCGCCTACGAGCAGTACTTC. This sequence encodes CASSPTLEIAAYEQYF.